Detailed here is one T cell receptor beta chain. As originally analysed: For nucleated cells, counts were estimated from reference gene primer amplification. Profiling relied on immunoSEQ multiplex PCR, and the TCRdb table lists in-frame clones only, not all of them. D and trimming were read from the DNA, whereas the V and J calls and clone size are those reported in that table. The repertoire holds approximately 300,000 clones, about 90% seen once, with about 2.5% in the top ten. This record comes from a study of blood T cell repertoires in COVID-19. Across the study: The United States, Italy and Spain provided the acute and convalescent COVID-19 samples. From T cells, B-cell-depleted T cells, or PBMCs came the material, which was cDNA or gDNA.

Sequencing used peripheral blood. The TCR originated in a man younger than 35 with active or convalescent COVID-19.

In DNA form, the CDR3 reads TGTGCCAGCACCAAGGGGACTGTCACAGATACGCAGTATTTT. As protein: CASTKGTVTDTQYF. The rearrangement links TRBV9 to TRBJ2-3; D possibly corresponds to TRBD2 (6 bases). Trimming removed 6 bases at V and 2 bases at J, with 13 bases between. The V gene's germline CDR1 is SGDLS and CDR2 YYNGEE. This CDR3 has 14 amino acids.